Given below is one T cell receptor (beta chain) in context. This record belongs to a study of shared clonotypes between healthy human individuals. Study-wide context: Donors had three CD4 naive, three CD4 memory, two CD8 naive and one CD8 memory plate apiece.

The CDR3 loop spans 12 amino acids. V lost 0 bases and J 6 bases, leaving 9 bases between the germline ends. Per germline, CDR1 GTSNPN and CDR2 SVGIG (reference sequence). Each PCR replicate from the sorted subsets contained 200 to 250 ng DNA, which is 25,000 to 30,000 T cell genomes. Method: immunoSEQ multiplex PCR; TCRdb's copy keeps in-frame clones and lacks some. The sample has 700,000 or so clones; about two thirds are singletons. This rearrangement joins TRBV30 to TRBJ2-7; the D is unclear. The receptor's source is a woman in her twenties or thirties in good health. Sequenced sample: memory CD4+ T cells sorted from blood. Subset reported: CD45RA-negative fraction. CDR3 amino acids: CAWSVQLLEQYF. In nucleotides, the CDR3 is TGTGCCTGGAGTGTACAGTTGCTCGAGCAGTACTTC. Together with reference TRBV30 and TRBJ2-7, the CDR3 gives the full variable domain: SQTIHQWPATLVQPVGSPLSLECTVEGTSNPNLYWYRQAAGRGLQLLFYSVGIGQISSEVPQNLSASRPQDRQFILSSKKLLLSDSGFYLCAWSVQLLEQYFGPGTRLTVT.